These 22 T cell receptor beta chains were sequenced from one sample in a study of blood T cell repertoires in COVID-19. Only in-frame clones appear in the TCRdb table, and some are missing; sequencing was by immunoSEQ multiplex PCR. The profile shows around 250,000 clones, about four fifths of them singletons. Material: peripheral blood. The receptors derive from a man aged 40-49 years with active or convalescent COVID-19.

The CDR3 nucleotides are TGTGCCAGCAGCCTTTCGACAGGACCCAGCTCCTACAATGAGCAGTTCTTC. This codes for CASSLSTGPSSYNEQFF. This sequence joins TRBV7-3 and TRBJ2-1; the D gene is possibly TRBD1 (6 bases). The length of the CDR3 is 17 residues. Per germline, CDR1 SGHTA and CDR2 FQGTGA. Trimming took 5 bases from V and 0 from J, leaving 17 bases between them.

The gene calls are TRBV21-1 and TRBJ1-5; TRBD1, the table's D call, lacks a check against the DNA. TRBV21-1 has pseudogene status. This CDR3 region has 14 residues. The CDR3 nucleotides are TGTGCCAGCAGCAAAGGGGCAGACCATCAGCCCCAGCATTTT. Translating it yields CASSKGADHQPQHF.

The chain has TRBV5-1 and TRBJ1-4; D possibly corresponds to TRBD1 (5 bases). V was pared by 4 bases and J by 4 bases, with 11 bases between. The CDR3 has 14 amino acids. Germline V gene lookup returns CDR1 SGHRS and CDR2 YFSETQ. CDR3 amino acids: CASSTQGNNEKLFF. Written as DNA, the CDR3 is TGCGCCAGCAGCACTCAGGGAAATAATGAAAAACTGTTTTTT. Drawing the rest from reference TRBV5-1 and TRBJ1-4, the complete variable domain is KAGVTQTPRYLIKTRGQQVTLSCSPISGHRSVSWYQQTPGQGLQFLFEYFSETQRNKGNFPGRFSGRQFSNSRSEMNVSTLELGDSALYLCASSTQGNNEKLFFGSGTQLSVL.

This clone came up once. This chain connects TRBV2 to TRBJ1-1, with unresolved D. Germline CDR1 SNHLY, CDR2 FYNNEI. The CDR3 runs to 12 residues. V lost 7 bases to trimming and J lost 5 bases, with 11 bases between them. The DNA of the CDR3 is TGTGCCAGCACAGCGCACGGGACTGAAGCTTTCTTT. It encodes CASTAHGTEAFF. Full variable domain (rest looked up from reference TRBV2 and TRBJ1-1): EPEVTQTPSHQVTQMGQEVILRCVPISNHLYFYWYRQILGQKVEFLVSFYNNEISEKSEIFDDQFSVERPDGSNFTLKIRSTKLEDSAMYFCASTAHGTEAFFGQGTRLTVV.

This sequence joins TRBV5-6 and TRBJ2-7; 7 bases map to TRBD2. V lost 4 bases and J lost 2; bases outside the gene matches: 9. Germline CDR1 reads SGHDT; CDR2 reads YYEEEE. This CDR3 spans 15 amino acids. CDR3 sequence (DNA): TGTGCCAGCAGCGTGGAGCGGGAAGACCCCTACGAGCAGTACTTC. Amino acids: CASSVEREDPYEQYF.

This CDR3 is CASRSPSFYEQYF. The CDR3 region has the DNA TGTGCCAGCAGAAGCCCGAGCTTCTACGAGCAGTACTTC. The chain joins TRBV6-5 to TRBJ2-7; no clear D gene. This CDR3 is 13 amino acids long. The V and J ends lost 6 bases and 3 bases respectively, with 12 bases between them. From germline, CDR1 is MNHEY and CDR2 SVGAGI.

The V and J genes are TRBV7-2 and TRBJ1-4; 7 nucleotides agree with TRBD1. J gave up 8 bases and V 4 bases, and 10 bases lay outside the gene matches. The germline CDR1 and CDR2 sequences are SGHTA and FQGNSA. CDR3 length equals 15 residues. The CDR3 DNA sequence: TGTGCCAGCAGCTCAGGCGGCCAACAGGGGGAAAAACTGTTTTTT. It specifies CASSSGGQQGEKLFF.

The CDR3 spells CASSLRDRQNTGELFF. In DNA, the CDR3 is TGTGCCAGCAGCCTCAGGGACAGACAGAACACCGGGGAGCTGTTTTTT. This sequence joins TRBV9 and TRBJ2-2, with 7 nucleotides matching TRBD1. This CDR3 has 16 amino acids. CDR1 is SGDLS and CDR2 is YYNGEE in the germline V gene. With V trimmed by 4 bases and J by 1 base, 7 bases remained unmatched.

The chain's CDR3 is CASRNIWTGTETFYTF. CDR3 bases: TGTGCCAGTAGGAATATATGGACCGGGACAGAGACCTTCTACACCTTC. The chain has TRBV19 and TRBJ1-2; 7 nucleotides line up with TRBD1. The CDR3 spans 16 residues. The germline V gene has CDR1 LNHDA and CDR2 SQIVND (reference sequence). V shed 6 bases, J shed 10 bases, and the junction held 20 bases outside the gene matches.

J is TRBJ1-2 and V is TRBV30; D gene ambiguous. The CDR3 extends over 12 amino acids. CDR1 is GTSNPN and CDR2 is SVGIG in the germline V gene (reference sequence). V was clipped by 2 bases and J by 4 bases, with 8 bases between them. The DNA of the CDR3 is TGTGCCTGGAGTACCCAGATCTATGGCTACACCTTC. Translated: CAWSTQIYGYTF.

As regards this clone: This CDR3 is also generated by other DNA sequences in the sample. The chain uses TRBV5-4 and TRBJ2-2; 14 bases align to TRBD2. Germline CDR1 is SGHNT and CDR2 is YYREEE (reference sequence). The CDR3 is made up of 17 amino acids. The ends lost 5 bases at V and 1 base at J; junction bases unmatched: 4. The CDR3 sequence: CASRNGLAGGNTGELFF. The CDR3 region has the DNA TGTGCCAGCAGAAATGGACTAGCGGGGGGGAACACCGGGGAGCTGTTTTTT.

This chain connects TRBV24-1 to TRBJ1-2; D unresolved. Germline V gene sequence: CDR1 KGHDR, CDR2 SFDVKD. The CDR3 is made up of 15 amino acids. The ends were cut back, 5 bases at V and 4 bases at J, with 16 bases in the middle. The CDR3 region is CATSVGSSDAYGYTF. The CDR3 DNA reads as TGTGCCACCAGTGTTGGCTCTTCCGATGCCTATGGCTACACCTTC.

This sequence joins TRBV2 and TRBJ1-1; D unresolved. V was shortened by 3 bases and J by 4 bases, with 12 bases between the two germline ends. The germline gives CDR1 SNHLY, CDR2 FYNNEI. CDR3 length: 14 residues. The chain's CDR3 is CASSDLVGRTEAFF. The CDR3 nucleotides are TGTGCCAGCAGTGATCTCGTTGGGCGCACTGAAGCTTTCTTT.

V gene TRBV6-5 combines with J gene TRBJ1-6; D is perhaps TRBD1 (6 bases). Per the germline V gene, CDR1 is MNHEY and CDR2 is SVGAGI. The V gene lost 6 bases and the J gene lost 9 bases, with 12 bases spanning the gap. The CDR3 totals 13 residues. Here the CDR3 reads CASRVQGASPLHF. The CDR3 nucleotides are TGTGCCAGCAGGGTACAGGGTGCTTCACCCCTCCACTTT.

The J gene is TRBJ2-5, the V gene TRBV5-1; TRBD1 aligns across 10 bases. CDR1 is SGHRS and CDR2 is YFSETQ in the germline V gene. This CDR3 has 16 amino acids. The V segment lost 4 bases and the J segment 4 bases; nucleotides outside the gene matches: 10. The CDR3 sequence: CASSLSTGGLRETQYF. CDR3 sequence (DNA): TGCGCCAGCAGCCTCTCGACAGGGGGCCTAAGAGAGACCCAGTACTTC.

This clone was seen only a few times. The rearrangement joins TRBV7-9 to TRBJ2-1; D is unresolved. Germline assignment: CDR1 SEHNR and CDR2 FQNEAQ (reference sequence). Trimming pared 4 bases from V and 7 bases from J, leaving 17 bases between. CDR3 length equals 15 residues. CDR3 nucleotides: TGTGCCAGCAGCTCCCTTGGAGAGCGTCGGAATGAGCAGTTCTTC. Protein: CASSSLGERRNEQFF.

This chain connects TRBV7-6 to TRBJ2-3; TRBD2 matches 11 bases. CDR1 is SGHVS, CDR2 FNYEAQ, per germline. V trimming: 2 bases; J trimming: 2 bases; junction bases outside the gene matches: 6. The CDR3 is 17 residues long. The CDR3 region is CASSLHTSGGFTDTQYF. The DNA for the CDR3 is TGTGCCAGCAGCTTACACACTAGCGGGGGATTCACAGATACGCAGTATTTT.

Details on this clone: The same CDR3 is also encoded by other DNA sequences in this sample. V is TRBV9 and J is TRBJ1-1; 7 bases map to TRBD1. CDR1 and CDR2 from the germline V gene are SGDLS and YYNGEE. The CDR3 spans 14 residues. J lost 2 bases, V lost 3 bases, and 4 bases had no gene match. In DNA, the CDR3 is TGTGCCAGCAGCGCCGGGACAGCAAACACTGAAGCTTTCTTT. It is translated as CASSAGTANTEAFF.

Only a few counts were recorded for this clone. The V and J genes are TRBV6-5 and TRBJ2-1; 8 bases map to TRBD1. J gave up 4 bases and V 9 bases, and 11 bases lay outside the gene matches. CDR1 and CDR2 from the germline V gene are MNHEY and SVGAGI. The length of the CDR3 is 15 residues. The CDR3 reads CASTLDRGIYNEQFF. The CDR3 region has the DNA TGTGCCAGTACCCTCGACAGGGGCATATACAATGAGCAGTTCTTC.

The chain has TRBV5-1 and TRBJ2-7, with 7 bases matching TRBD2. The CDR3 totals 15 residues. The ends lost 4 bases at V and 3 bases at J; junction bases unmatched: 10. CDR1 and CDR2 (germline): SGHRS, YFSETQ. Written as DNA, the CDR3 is TGCGCCAGCAGCGACCGAGGGGAGGGTGGCTACGAGCAGTACTTC. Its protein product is CASSDRGEGGYEQYF. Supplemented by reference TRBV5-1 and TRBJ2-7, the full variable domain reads KAGVTQTPRYLIKTRGQQVTLSCSPISGHRSVSWYQQTPGQGLQFLFEYFSETQRNKGNFPGRFSGRQFSNSRSEMNVSTLELGDSALYLCASSDRGEGGYEQYFGPGTRLTVT.

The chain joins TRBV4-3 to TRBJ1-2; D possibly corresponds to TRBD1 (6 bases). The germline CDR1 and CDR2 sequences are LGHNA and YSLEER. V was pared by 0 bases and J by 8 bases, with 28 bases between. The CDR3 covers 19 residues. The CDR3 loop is CASSQELRLVELDSLGYTF. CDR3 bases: TGCGCCAGCAGCCAAGAACTGAGGCTTGTAGAGTTGGACAGCTTGGGCTACACCTTC.

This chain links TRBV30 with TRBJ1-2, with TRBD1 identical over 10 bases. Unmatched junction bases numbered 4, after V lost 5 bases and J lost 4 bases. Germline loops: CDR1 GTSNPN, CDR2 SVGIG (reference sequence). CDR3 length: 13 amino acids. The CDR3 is CAWGDRGFYGYTF. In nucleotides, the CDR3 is TGTGCCTGGGGGGACAGGGGTTTCTATGGCTACACCTTC.